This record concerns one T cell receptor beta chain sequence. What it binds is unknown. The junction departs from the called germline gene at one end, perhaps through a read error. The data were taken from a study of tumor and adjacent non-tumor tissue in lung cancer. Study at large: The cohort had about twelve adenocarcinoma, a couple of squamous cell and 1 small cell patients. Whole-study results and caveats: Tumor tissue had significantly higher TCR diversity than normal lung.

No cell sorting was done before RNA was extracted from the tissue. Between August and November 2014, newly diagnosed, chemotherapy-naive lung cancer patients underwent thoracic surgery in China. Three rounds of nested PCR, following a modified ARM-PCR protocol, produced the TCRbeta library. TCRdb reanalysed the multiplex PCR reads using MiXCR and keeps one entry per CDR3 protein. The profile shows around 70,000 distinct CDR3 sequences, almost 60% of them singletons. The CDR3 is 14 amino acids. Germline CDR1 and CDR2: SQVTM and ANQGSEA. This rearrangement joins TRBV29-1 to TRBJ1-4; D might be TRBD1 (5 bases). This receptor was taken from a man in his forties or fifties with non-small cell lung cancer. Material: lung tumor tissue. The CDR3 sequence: CNVDSGGISEKLFF. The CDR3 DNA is TGCAACGTTGACTCCGGGGGAATCAGTGAAAAACTGTTTTTT.